This T cell receptor beta chain appears in the sequencing data of a study of T cell repertoires in cytomegalovirus infection. For the study at large: Public TCR beta signatures indicated both CMV infection and matching HLA type.

TCRdb called the reads again in MiXCR, with one record for every CDR3 protein. The sample records 400,000 to 550,000 distinct CDR3 sequences, approximately 10% being singletons. The length of the CDR3 is 17 residues. Losses at the gene ends were 2 bases for V and 5 bases for J; bases not matched to a gene: 13. Germline CDR1 and CDR2: SGHDT and YYEEEE. Worth noting for this clonotype: The antigen is not known.

Study-level points and caveats: Adding up the frequency of public TCR beta families identified people who carried CMV plus the relevant HLA.

The specimen sequenced was PBMCs. The sequence was collected from a human donor in good health (CMV status not recorded). Some clones in this sample may be carry-over from other donors' samples. The V call is TRBV5-6, the J call TRBJ2-7; the match to TRBD2 covers 10 bases. Here the CDR3 reads CASSLGSGGPRRDEQYF. DNA for the CDR3: TGTGCCAGCAGCTTAGGTAGCGGGGGGCCTCGGAGGGACGAGCAGTACTTC.